One and the same sample provided the 11 T cell receptor beta chains below, sequenced in a study of shared clonotypes between healthy human individuals. The method was immunoSEQ multiplex PCR; TCRdb's version includes in-frame clones alone and lacks a portion of them. The sample contains about 2.4 million clones, approximately 94% of which appear only once. What was sequenced was naive CD4+ T cells sorted from blood. Subset of the sample: CD45RA+ positively selected. The receptors shown here come from a man between 18 and 29 years old in good health.

The chain uses TRBV29-1 and TRBJ1-1; D gene ambiguous. Germline CDR1 SQVTM, CDR2 ANQGSEA. V shed 4 bases and J shed 8 bases, with 11 bases lying between them. This CDR3 comprises 11 residues. The CDR3 protein is CSVADVREAFF. The CDR3 DNA follows: TGCAGCGTTGCGGACGTCCGGGAAGCTTTCTTT.

V is TRBV19 and J is TRBJ2-7, with D perhaps given as TRBD1 or TRBD2 (5 bases each). Germline CDR1 LNHDA, CDR2 SQIVND (reference sequence). V was trimmed by 3 bases and J by 2 bases, leaving 14 bases between them. This CDR3 comprises 15 residues. This CDR3 reads CASSIIGASPYEQYF. CDR3 coding DNA: TGTGCCAGTAGTATTATCGGGGCATCTCCCTACGAGCAGTACTTC.

This chain links TRBV27 with TRBJ1-6; D uncertain. Trimming removed 3 bases from V and 9 bases from J, with 6 bases in between. In germline, CDR1 is MNHEY, CDR2 SMNVEV (reference sequence). CDR3 length: 12 amino acids. CDR3 in DNA: TGTGCCAGCAGTTTCCTATCTTCACCCCTCCACTTT. It codes for CASSFLSSPLHF.

The V call is TRBV5-4, the J call TRBJ2-7; D tentatively fits TRBD1 or TRBD2 (5 bases each). This CDR3 comprises 13 residues. The germline V and J ends were trimmed by 6 bases and 5 bases, with 15 bases remaining between them. CDR1 and CDR2 (germline): SGHNT, YYREEE (reference sequence). The CDR3: CASIGTEPNEQYF. The DNA for the CDR3 is TGTGCCAGCATCGGGACGGAGCCTAACGAGCAGTACTTC.

The chain links TRBV6-5 to TRBJ2-5; the D gene is possibly TRBD2 (6 bases). The CDR3 is 12 residues long. V gave up 8 bases and J gave up 5 bases, with 12 bases separating them. Germline V CDR1 and CDR2: MNHEY, SVGAGI. CDR3 DNA: TGTGCCAGCGGGAGGACGGGGGAGACCCAGTACTTC. Protein product: CASGRTGETQYF.

The chain has TRBV9 and TRBJ2-5; TRBD1 matches 11 bases. From germline, CDR1 is SGDLS and CDR2 YYNGEE. The trim removed 3 bases at V and 5 bases at J, leaving 3 bases unmatched. The CDR3 loop spans 14 amino acids. The CDR3 coding sequence is TGTGCCAGCAGCGCGGGACAGGGGGTTGAGACCCAGTACTTC. Amino acid sequence: CASSAGQGVETQYF.

This clone was counted between two and nine times. The rearrangement uses TRBV28 and TRBJ1-6; 11 bases are a match to TRBD1. CDR1 and CDR2 from the germline V gene are MDHEN and SYDVKM. CDR3 length: 15 amino acids. With 5 bases clipped from V and 8 bases from J, the junction kept 5 bases outside the gene matches. The CDR3 DNA sequence: TGTGCCAGCAGTACGGGACAGGGGGGCGATTCACCCCTCCACTTT. Translated: CASSTGQGGDSPLHF.

This chain connects TRBV4-3 to TRBJ2-1, with D uncertain. The germline V and J ends were trimmed by 3 bases and 0 bases, with 9 bases remaining between them. There are 15 residues in the CDR3. The V gene's germline CDR1 is LGHNA and CDR2 YSLEER. CDR3 coding DNA: TGCGCCAGCAGCCAGGGGTGGAGCTCCTACAATGAGCAGTTCTTC. This translates into CASSQGWSSYNEQFF.

The CDR3 is CASSSPGTNTGELFF. The CDR3 DNA follows: TGTGCCAGCAGCTCCCCTGGGACGAACACCGGGGAGCTGTTTTTT. The J gene is TRBJ2-2, the V gene TRBV7-6, with D hard to call. The CDR3 is made up of 15 amino acids. From germline, CDR1 is SGHVS and CDR2 FNYEAQ. Trimming removed 4 bases from V and 0 bases from J, with 9 bases in between.

The V call is TRBV19, the J call TRBJ1-1; tentative D call: TRBD1 (5 bases). Trimming left V 5 bases short and J 1 base short, with 8 bases between. Germline CDR1 is LNHDA and CDR2 is SQIVND (reference sequence). This CDR3 contains 13 residues. CDR3 amino acids: CASSADTNTEAFF. The DNA for the CDR3 is TGTGCCAGTAGTGCGGACACGAACACTGAAGCTTTCTTT.

This chain joins TRBV30 and TRBJ2-3; a possible D gene is TRBD2 (5 bases). The CDR3 runs 11 residues. Trimming left V 4 bases short and J 12 bases short, with 14 bases between. CDR1 is GTSNPN, CDR2 SVGIG, per germline (reference sequence). Here the CDR3 DNA reads TGTGCCTGGATAGGGCTAGCCGCCCAGTATTTT. Its protein is CAWIGLAAQYF.